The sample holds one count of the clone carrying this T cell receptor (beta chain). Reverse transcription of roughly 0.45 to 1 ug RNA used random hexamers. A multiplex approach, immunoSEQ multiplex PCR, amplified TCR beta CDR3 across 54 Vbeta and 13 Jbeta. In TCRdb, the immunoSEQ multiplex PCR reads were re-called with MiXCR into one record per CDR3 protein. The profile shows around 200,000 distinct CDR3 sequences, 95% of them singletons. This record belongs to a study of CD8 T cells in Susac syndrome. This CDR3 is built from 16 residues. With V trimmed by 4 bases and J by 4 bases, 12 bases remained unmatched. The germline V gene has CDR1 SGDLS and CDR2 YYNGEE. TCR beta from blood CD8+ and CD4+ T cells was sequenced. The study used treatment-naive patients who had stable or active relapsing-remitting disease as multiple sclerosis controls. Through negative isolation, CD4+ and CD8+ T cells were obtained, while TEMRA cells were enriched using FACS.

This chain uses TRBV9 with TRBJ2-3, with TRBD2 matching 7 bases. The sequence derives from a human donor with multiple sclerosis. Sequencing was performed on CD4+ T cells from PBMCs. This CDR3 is CASSNRIVRGADTQYF. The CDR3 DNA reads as TGTGCCAGCAGCAACCGTATAGTACGGGGGGCAGATACGCAGTATTTT.